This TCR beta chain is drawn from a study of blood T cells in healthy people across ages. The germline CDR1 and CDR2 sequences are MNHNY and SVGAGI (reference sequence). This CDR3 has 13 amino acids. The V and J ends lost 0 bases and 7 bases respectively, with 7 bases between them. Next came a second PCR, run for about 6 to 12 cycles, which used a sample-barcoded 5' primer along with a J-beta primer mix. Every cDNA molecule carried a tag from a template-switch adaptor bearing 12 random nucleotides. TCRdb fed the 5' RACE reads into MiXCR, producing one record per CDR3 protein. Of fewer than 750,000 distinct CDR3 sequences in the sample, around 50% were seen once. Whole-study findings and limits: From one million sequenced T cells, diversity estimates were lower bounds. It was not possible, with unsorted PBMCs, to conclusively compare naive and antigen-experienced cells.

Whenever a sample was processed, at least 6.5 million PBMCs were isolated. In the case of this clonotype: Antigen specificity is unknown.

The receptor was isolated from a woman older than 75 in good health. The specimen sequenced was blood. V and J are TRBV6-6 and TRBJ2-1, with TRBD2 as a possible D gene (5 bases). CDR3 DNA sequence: TGTGCCAGCAGTTACTCCCAGCGGAATGAGCAGTTCTTC. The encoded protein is CASSYSQRNEQFF.